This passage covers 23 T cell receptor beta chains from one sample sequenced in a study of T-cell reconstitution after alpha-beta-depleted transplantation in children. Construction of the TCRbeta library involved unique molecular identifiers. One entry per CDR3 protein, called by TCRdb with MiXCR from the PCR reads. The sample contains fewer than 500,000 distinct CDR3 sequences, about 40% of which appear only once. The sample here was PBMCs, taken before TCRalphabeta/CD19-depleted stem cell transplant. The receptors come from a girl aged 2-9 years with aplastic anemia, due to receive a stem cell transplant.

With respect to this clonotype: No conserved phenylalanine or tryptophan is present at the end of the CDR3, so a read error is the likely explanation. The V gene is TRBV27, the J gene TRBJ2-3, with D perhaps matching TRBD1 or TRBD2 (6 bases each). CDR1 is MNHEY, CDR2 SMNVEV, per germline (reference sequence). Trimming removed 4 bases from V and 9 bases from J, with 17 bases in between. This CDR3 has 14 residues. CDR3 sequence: CASSYQRRGDTQYL. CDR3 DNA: TGTGCCAGCAGTTACCAGCGGAGGGGGGACACGCAGTATCTT.

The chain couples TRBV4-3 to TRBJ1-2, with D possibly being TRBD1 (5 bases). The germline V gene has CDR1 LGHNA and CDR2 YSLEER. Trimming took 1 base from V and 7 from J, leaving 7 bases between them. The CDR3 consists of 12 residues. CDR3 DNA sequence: TGCGCCAGCAGCCAAGCAAGGGGTGGCTACACCTTC. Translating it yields CASSQARGGYTF.

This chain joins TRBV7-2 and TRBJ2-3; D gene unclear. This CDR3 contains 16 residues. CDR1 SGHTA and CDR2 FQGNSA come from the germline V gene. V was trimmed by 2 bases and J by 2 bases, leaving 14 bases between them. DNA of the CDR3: TGTGCCAGCAGCTTAAAGCCCCTACTACCCACAGATACGCAGTATTTT. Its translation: CASSLKPLLPTDTQYF. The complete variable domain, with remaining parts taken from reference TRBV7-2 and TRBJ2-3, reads GAGVSQSPSNKVTEKGKDVELRCDPISGHTALYWYRQSLGQGLEFLIYFQGNSAPDKSGLPSDRFSAERTGGSVSTLTIQRTQQEDSAVYLCASSLKPLLPTDTQYFGPGTRLTVL.

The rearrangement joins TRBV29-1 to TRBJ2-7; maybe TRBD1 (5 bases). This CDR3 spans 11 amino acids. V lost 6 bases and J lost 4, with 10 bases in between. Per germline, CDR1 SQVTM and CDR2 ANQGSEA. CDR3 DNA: TGCAGCGTCCACGACAGTTACGAGCAGTACTTC. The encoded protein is CSVHDSYEQYF.

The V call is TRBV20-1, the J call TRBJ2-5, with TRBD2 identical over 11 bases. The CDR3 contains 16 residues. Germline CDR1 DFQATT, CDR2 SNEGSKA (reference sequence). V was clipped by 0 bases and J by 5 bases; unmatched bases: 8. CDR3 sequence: CSARDPTSGGRETQYF. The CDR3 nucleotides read TGCAGTGCTAGAGATCCCACTAGCGGGGGCCGGGAGACCCAGTACTTC.

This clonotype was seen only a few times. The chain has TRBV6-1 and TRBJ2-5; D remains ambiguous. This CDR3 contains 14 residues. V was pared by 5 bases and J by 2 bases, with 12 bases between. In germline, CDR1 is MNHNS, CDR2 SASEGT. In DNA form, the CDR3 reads TGTGCCAGCAGTACCCGTGACATTCAAGAGACCCAGTACTTC. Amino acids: CASSTRDIQETQYF.

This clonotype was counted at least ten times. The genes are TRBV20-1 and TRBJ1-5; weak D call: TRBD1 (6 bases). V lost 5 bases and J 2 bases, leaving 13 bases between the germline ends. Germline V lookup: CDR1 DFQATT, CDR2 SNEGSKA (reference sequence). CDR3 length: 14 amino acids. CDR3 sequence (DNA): TGCAGTGCTGAGGGGGGGGCGGGCAATCAGCCCCAGCATTTT. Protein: CSAEGGAGNQPQHF.

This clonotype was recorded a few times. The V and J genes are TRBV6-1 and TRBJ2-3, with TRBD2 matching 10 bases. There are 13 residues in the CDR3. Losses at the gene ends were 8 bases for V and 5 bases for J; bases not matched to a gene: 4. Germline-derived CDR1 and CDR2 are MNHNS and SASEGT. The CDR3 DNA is TGTGCCAGCCGTCTAGCGGGAGAAGATACGCAGTATTTT. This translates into CASRLAGEDTQYF.

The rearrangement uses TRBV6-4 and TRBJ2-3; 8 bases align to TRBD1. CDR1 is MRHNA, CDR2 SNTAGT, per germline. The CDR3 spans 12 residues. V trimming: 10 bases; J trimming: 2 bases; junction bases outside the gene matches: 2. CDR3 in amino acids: CAKDRVTDTQYF. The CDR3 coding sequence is TGTGCCAAGGACAGGGTCACAGATACGCAGTATTTT.

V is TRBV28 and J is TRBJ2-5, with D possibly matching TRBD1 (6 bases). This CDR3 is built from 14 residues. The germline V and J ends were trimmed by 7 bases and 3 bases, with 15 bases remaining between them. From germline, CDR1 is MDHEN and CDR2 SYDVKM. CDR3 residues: CASTVQGLKETQYF. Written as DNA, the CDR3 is TGTGCCAGCACCGTACAGGGTCTGAAAGAGACCCAGTACTTC.

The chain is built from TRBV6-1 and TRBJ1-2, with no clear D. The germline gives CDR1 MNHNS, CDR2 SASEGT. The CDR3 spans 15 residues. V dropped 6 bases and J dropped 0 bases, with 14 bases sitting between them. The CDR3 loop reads CASSVGVNSNYGYTF. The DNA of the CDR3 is TGTGCCAGCAGCGTTGGAGTAAATTCTAACTATGGCTACACCTTC.

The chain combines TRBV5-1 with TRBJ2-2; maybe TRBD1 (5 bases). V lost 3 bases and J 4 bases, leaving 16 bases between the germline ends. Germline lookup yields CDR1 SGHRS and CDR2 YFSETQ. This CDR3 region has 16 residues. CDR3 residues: CASSSGQELLTGELFF. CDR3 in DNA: TGCGCCAGCAGCTCCGGACAAGAACTACTCACCGGGGAGCTGTTTTTT. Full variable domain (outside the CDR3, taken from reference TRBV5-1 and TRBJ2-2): KAGVTQTPRYLIKTRGQQVTLSCSPISGHRSVSWYQQTPGQGLQFLFEYFSETQRNKGNFPGRFSGRQFSNSRSEMNVSTLELGDSALYLCASSSGQELLTGELFFGEGSRLTVL.

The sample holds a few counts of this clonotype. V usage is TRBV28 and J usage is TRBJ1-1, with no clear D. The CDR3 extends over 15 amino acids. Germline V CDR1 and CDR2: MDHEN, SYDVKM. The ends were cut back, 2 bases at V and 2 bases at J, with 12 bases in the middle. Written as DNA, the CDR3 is TGTGCCAGCAGTTTAGTCCTGGGGATAAACACTGAAGCTTTCTTT. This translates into CASSLVLGINTEAFF.

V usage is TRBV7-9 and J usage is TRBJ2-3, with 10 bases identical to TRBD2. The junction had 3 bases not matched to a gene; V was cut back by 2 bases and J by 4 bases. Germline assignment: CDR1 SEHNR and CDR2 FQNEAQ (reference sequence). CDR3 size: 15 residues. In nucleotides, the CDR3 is TGTGCCAGCAGCTTAAGCGGGAGGGCCCCAGATACGCAGTATTTT. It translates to CASSLSGRAPDTQYF.

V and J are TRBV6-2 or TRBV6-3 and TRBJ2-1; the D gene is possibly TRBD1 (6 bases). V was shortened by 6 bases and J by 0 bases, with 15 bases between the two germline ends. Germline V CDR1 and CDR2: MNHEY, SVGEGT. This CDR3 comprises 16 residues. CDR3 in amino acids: CASRQQGWDSYNEQFF. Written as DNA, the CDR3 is TGTGCCAGCAGACAACAGGGATGGGACTCCTACAATGAGCAGTTCTTC.

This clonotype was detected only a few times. The chain's CDR3 is CASRPLLDRDRFPGELFF. The CDR3 DNA reads TGCGCCAGCAGGCCGTTATTAGATCGGGACAGATTTCCCGGGGAGCTGTTTTTT. The chain is built from TRBV5-1 and TRBJ2-2; 7 nucleotides match TRBD1. Trimming at V came to 5 bases and at J to 6 bases, leaving 19 bases not matched to a gene. Germline CDR1 is SGHRS and CDR2 is YFSETQ. The CDR3 runs to 18 residues.

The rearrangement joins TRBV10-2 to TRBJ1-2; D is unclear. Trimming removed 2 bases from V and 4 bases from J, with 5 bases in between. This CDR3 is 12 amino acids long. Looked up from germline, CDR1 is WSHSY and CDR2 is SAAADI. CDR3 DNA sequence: TGCGCCAGCAGTGAGCCCGTCTATGGCTACACCTTC. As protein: CASSEPVYGYTF.

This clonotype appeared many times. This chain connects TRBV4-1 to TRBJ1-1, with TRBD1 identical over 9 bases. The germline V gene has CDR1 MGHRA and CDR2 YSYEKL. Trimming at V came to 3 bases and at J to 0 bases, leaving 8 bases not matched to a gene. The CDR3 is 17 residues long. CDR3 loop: CASSQSGTGRMNTEAFF. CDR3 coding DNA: TGCGCCAGCAGCCAGTCCGGGACAGGGAGAATGAACACTGAAGCTTTCTTT.

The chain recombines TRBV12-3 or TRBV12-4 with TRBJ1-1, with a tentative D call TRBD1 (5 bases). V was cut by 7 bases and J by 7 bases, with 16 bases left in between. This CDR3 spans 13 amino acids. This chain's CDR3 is CASTNRGASEAFF. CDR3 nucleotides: TGTGCCAGCACCAACCGAGGGGCTAGTGAAGCTTTCTTT.

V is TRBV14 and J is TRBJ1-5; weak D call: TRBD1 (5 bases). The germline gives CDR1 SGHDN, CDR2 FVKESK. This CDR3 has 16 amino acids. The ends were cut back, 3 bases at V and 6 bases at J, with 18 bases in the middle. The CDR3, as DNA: TGTGCCAGCAGCCAGGAACCTAGCAGGGAAACTCAGCCCCAGCATTTT. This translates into CASSQEPSRETQPQHF.

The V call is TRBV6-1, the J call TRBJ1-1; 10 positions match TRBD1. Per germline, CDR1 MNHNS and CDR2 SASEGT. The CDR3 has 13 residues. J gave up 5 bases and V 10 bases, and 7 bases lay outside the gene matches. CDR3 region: CAIFDRGQTEAFF. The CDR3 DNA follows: TGTGCCATCTTTGACAGGGGGCAAACTGAAGCTTTCTTT.

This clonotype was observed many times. CDR3 sequence reads: CASSLDLYGHGPQYF. The CDR3 DNA reads as TGTGCCAGCAGCTTAGATCTCTACGGCCACGGGCCCCAGTACTTC. The chain recombines TRBV7-6 with TRBJ2-5, with D uncertain. The V gene lost 1 base and the J gene lost 9 bases, with 18 bases spanning the gap. The CDR3 consists of 15 residues. Germline assignment: CDR1 SGHVS and CDR2 FNYEAQ. Full variable domain (outside the CDR3, taken from reference TRBV7-6 and TRBJ2-5): GAGVSQSPRYKVTKRGQDVALRCDPISGHVSLYWYRQALGQGPEFLTYFNYEAQQDKSGLPNDRFSAERPEGSISTLTIQRTEQRDSAMYRCASSLDLYGHGPQYFGPGTRLLVL.

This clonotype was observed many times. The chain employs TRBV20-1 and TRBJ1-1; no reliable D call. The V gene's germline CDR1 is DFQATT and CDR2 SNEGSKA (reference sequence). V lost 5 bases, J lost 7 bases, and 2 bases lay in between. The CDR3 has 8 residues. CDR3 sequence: CSAGEAFF. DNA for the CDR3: TGCAGTGCTGGTGAAGCTTTCTTT.